This T cell receptor beta chain was captured by sequencing in a study of blood T cell repertoires in COVID-19. Only in-frame clones appear in the TCRdb table, and some are missing; sequencing was by immunoSEQ multiplex PCR. The sample yields a few hundred thousand clones, more than 75% seen once. Per the germline V gene, CDR1 is SGHTA and CDR2 is FQGNSA. This CDR3 has 15 residues. The V gene end was trimmed by 5 bases and the J gene end by 5 bases; junction bases not matched to a gene: 6. This TCR came from a woman aged 18-30 years who had recovered from COVID-19. The sample was PBMCs or T cells enriched from blood (not recorded which). V usage is TRBV7-2 and J usage is TRBJ2-5; 12 bases line up with TRBD1. CDR3 residues: CASSAGQGARETQYF. CDR3 DNA sequence: TGTGCCAGCAGCGCGGGACAGGGGGCGCGTGAGACCCAGTACTTC. Full variable domain (rest looked up from reference TRBV7-2 and TRBJ2-5): GAGVSQSPSNKVTEKGKDVELRCDPISGHTALYWYRQSLGQGLEFLIYFQGNSAPDKSGLPSDRFSAERTGGSVSTLTIQRTQQEDSAVYLCASSAGQGARETQYFGPGTRLLVL.